The next 20 T cell receptor beta chains were all read from a single sample in a study of T cells in tumors after PD-1 blockade. Repertoires were generated with immunoSEQ multiplex PCR, while TCRdb's copy carries only in-frame clones and drops some. There are 60,000 or so clones in the sample; around 80% occur only once, and 10% to 15% lies in the top ten. This specimen consisted of PBMCs, obtained before anti-PD-1 treatment. All receptors derive from a human donor with basal cell carcinoma.

The genes are TRBV11-3 and TRBJ2-1, with 8 bases matching TRBD2. From germline, CDR1 is SGHNT and CDR2 YENEEA. Losses at the gene ends were 5 bases for V and 1 base for J; bases not matched to a gene: 4. This CDR3 contains 15 residues. CDR3 coding DNA: TGTGCCAGCAGCACCGGGACTAGATCCTACAATGAGCAGTTCTTC. It encodes CASSTGTRSYNEQFF.

Judged by abundance, this clone is medium-sized (0.01 to 0.1%). This chain connects TRBV5-6 to TRBJ1-2; no clear D gene. Trimming stripped 4 bases from V and 4 bases from J, with 14 bases between. The CDR3 has 14 amino acids. Germline CDR1 SGHDT, CDR2 YYEEEE. CDR3 protein: CASSPTGSAYGYTF. The CDR3 DNA sequence: TGTGCCAGCAGCCCCACCGGGTCGGCCTATGGCTACACCTTC.

V and J are TRBV18 and TRBJ2-2; no definite D call. CDR3 length equals 14 residues. The germline V gene encodes CDR1 KGHSH and CDR2 LQKENI. Trimming cost V 3 bases and J 4 bases, with 9 bases left between them. The CDR3 coding sequence is TGTGCCAGCTCACCCATTCCCAGCACCGGGGAGCTGTTTTTT. Amino acids: CASSPIPSTGELFF.

This chain joins TRBV20-1 and TRBJ2-5; no firm D call. The CDR3 runs to 10 residues. Germline CDR1 DFQATT, CDR2 SNEGSKA (reference sequence). V was pared by 0 bases and J by 5 bases, with 1 base between. The CDR3 is CSARDETQYF. DNA for the CDR3: TGCAGTGCTAGAGACGAGACCCAGTACTTC.

J is TRBJ1-3 and V is TRBV2; D perhaps matches TRBD1 (5 bases). CDR3 length equals 16 residues. V was cut by 3 bases and J by 1 base, with 13 bases left in between. Germline assignment: CDR1 SNHLY and CDR2 FYNNEI. The CDR3 bases are TGTGCCAGCAGTGACGGGGCGAACCGTTCTGGAAACACCATATATTTT. Protein sequence: CASSDGANRSGNTIYF. The full variable domain, its missing parts supplied by reference TRBV2 and TRBJ1-3, is EPEVTQTPSHQVTQMGQEVILRCVPISNHLYFYWYRQILGQKVEFLVSFYNNEISEKSEIFDDQFSVERPDGSNFTLKIRSTKLEDSAMYFCASSDGANRSGNTIYFGEGSWLTVV.

The chain links TRBV5-1 to TRBJ2-3; D is unresolved. Germline V gives CDR1 SGHRS, CDR2 YFSETQ. V lost 6 bases, J lost 4 bases, and 15 bases lay in between. The CDR3 length is 14 residues. CDR3 sequence reads: CASTERSGADTQYF. CDR3 DNA: TGCGCCAGCACCGAAAGGAGTGGGGCAGATACGCAGTATTTT.

The chain has TRBV4-1 and TRBJ2-7; D gene ambiguous. The length of the CDR3 is 13 residues. Trimming removed 2 bases from V and 0 bases from J, with 5 bases in between. Germline values: CDR1 MGHRA, CDR2 YSYEKL. CDR3 amino acids: CASSQRVSYEQYF. The DNA of the CDR3 is TGCGCCAGCAGCCAAAGGGTCTCCTACGAGCAGTACTTC.

J is TRBJ2-7 and V is TRBV2; D is perhaps TRBD1 (6 bases). CDR3 length: 14 residues. The V and J ends lost 6 bases and 2 bases respectively, with 14 bases between them. Germline CDR1 and CDR2: SNHLY and FYNNEI. CDR3 coding DNA: TGTGCCAGCAGGAGACAGGCCGGGCCCTACGAGCAGTACTTC. Protein sequence: CASRRQAGPYEQYF.

This clone was counted only a few times. V gene TRBV11-3 combines with J gene TRBJ2-1; TRBD2 agrees at 8 bases. The V and J ends lost 1 base and 5 bases, in that order; junction bases with no gene match: 7. The CDR3 extends over 16 amino acids. The germline V gene has CDR1 SGHNT and CDR2 YENEEA. The CDR3 DNA reads as TGTGCCAGCAGCTTAGTCGGTAGCGGGGCTCACAATGAGCAGTTCTTC. It yields the protein CASSLVGSGAHNEQFF. Supplemented by reference TRBV11-3 and TRBJ2-1, the full variable domain reads EAGVVQSPRYKIIEKKQPVAFWCNPISGHNTLYWYLQNLGQGPELLIRYENEEAVDDSQLPKDRFSAERLKGVDSTLKIQPAELGDSAVYLCASSLVGSGAHNEQFFGPGTRLTVL.

The chain has TRBV6-4 and TRBJ2-2; the D gene is possibly TRBD1 (6 bases). The CDR3 spans 14 residues. The ends were cut back, 8 bases at V and 6 bases at J, with 16 bases in the middle. The germline CDR1 and CDR2 sequences are MRHNA and SNTAGT. CDR3 in amino acids: CASPHRGGPGELFF. CDR3 DNA sequence: TGTGCCAGCCCCCATCGAGGGGGTCCCGGGGAGCTGTTTTTT.

The chain couples TRBV6-4 to TRBJ2-7; D is perhaps TRBD1 (8 bases). V was clipped by 4 bases and J by 2 bases, with 18 bases between them. The CDR3 loop spans 16 amino acids. The germline CDR1 and CDR2 sequences are MRHNA and SNTAGT. This CDR3 reads CASSAGGGTGTYEQYF. The CDR3 region has the DNA TGTGCCAGCAGTGCGGGGGGCGGGACAGGAACCTACGAGCAGTACTTC.

The V and J genes are TRBV5-1 and TRBJ2-7; TRBD1 matches at 9 bases. Trimming cost V 5 bases and J 2 bases; bases outside gene matches: 11. The CDR3 totals 16 residues. Germline CDR1 and CDR2: SGHRS and YFSETQ. CDR3 amino acids: CASRNTPGQGTYEQYF. CDR3 DNA: TGCGCCAGCAGAAATACCCCGGGACAGGGTACCTACGAGCAGTACTTC. Using reference TRBV5-1 and TRBJ2-7 for the parts outside the CDR3, the full variable domain is KAGVTQTPRYLIKTRGQQVTLSCSPISGHRSVSWYQQTPGQGLQFLFEYFSETQRNKGNFPGRFSGRQFSNSRSEMNVSTLELGDSALYLCASRNTPGQGTYEQYFGPGTRLTVT.

The CDR3 coding sequence is TGTGCCAGCAGTTCGACAGGGGGCGCGGGCTACGAGCAGTACTTC. The encoded protein is CASSSTGGAGYEQYF. V gene TRBV6-5 combines with J gene TRBJ2-7; 10 bases are shared with TRBD1. The ends lost 4 bases at V and 3 bases at J; junction bases unmatched: 6. The germline V gene has CDR1 MNHEY and CDR2 SVGAGI. The length of the CDR3 is 15 residues.

This chain links TRBV25-1 with TRBJ1-2; unclear D gene. This CDR3 contains 13 residues. V dropped 7 bases and J dropped 4 bases, with 13 bases sitting between them. Germline V gene lookup returns CDR1 MGHDK and CDR2 SYGVNS. CDR3 bases: TGTGCCAGCACGAAGGCCTTGATCTATGGCTACACCTTC. It codes for CASTKALIYGYTF.

This chain uses TRBV21-1 with TRBJ1-5; the DNA was not used to check the table's D call, TRBD1. TRBV21-1 is classified as a pseudogene. The CDR3 is 16 amino acids. CDR3 sequence (DNA): TGTGCCAGCAGCTCCCAGGGGGTCAGGGGCAATCAGCCCCAGCATTTT. It codes for CASSSQGVRGNQPQHF.

The chain couples TRBV9 to TRBJ2-1, with 7 bases aligning to TRBD1. Unmatched junction bases numbered 4, after V lost 3 bases and J lost 4 bases. This CDR3 is built from 14 residues. CDR1 is SGDLS, CDR2 YYNGEE, per germline. The CDR3 DNA sequence: TGTGCCAGCAGCGGGAGACAGGGTTACAATGAGCAGTTCTTC. It translates to CASSGRQGYNEQFF.

J is TRBJ1-2 and V is TRBV6-1, with no clear D. The CDR3 loop spans 13 amino acids. Trimming pared 0 bases from V and 8 bases from J, leaving 10 bases between. CDR1 and CDR2 from the germline V gene are MNHNS and SASEGT. CDR3: CASSEAESRGYTF. The CDR3 region has the DNA TGTGCCAGCAGTGAAGCGGAGAGCAGGGGCTACACCTTC.

This clone was picked up one time. The chain links TRBV2 to TRBJ2-1; D possibly matches TRBD1 or TRBD2 (5 bases each). Germline V lookup: CDR1 SNHLY, CDR2 FYNNEI. Deletions cut 4 bases from V and 0 bases from J, with 10 bases between. This CDR3 has 15 residues. The CDR3 sequence: CASSAGARSYNEQFF. The DNA of the CDR3 is TGTGCCAGCAGTGCCGGGGCCCGCTCCTACAATGAGCAGTTCTTC.

CDR3 region: CASSQGHENTEAFF. DNA for the CDR3: TGTGCCAGCAGCCAAGGGCACGAGAACACTGAAGCTTTCTTT. The chain recombines TRBV3-1 (or the pseudogene TRBV3-2) with TRBJ1-1; D ambiguous. The length of the CDR3 is 14 residues. Germline V gives CDR1 LGHDT, CDR2 YNNKEL (reference sequence). With 1 base removed from V and 1 base from J, the gap between germline ends came to 7 bases.

For this clone: No DNA is shown, since the ends of the CDR3 on it are uncertain; the CDR3 is the one TCRdb lists. The chain uses TRBV6-5 and TRBJ1-2; the table's D call TRBD1 went unverified against the DNA. Including both end residues, the CDR3 is 14 amino acids long. Germline assignment: CDR1 MNHEY and CDR2 SVGAGI. The CDR3 is CASILDKSNYGYTF.